This T cell receptor beta chain was sequenced during a study of CD8 T cells in ankylosing spondylitis. This clonotype was observed many times. Its specificity is not known. Using quantitative 5'-RACE with molecular barcodes, the authors made TCR beta libraries. TCRdb processed the 5' RACE reads anew with MiXCR; each CDR3 protein has one entry. The table lists 50,000 to 70,000 distinct CDR3 sequences, under 7.5% of them singletons. Trimming cost V 2 bases and J 6 bases, with 19 bases left between them. CDR3 length: 15 amino acids. Germline lookup yields CDR1 DFQATT and CDR2 SNEGSKA (reference sequence). Study-level results: Reportedly, matched ankylosing spondylitis synovial fluid was significantly enriched for disease-linked clones. A TCR beta motif made of 7 to 9 highly homologous variants seemed typical of ankylosing spondylitis blood. Some of the motif variants had earlier been found in reactive arthritis patients' fluid and blood.

The sequencing sample was made of synovial fluid, either unsorted or a sorted T cell fraction (not recorded which). The TCR originated in a male donor with ankylosing spondylitis. This chain joins TRBV20-1 and TRBJ1-1, with D hard to call. CDR3: CSARPPRTVLPEAFF. As DNA, the CDR3 is TGCAGTGCTAGACCACCTCGGACTGTCCTCCCTGAAGCTTTCTTT.